A selection of T cell receptor beta chains follows, all from one sample in a study of vaccination and CD4 T cells after COVID-19. TCRdb called the PCR reads again in MiXCR, with one record for every CDR3 protein. The sample yields 25,000 or so distinct CDR3 sequences, 58% seen once. These receptors are not linked to any known antigen. The specimen was CD4+ T cells from blood, cultured in vitro. Source of these receptors: a human donor who had recovered from COVID-19. Each CDR3 is given without its conserved first and last residue. The D gene is left open where the match is weak.

TRBD2 | TRBV6-1 | ASSEAPAGGSQF
TRBD1 | TRBV5-8 | ASSLTDRDSYEQY
TRBD1 | TRBV12-3/TRBV12-4 | ASSPGRGPRH
- | TRBV7-6 | ASSPNRRAEGEKLF
- | TRBV7-9 | ASSSGRGQETQY
TRBD2 | TRBV15 | ATSRDLPGGPYNEQF
- | TRBV2 | ASSGSRGGFEAF
TRBD2 | TRBV6-1 | ASSLRTSGGTDTQY
TRBD2 | TRBV2 | ASSGEGSGELF
- | TRBV27 | ASRAGATLLH
- | TRBV7-2 | ASSLVGVGHGYT
- | TRBV6-7 | ASSYYRIHSYEQY
- | TRBV20-1 | SARDASSYEQY
- | TRBV5-1 | ASSLGRSPGGYT
- | TRBV11-3 | ASSLDLSRVAGNTIY
TRBD1 | TRBV7-3 | ASSLTGTGITDTQY
TRBD2 | TRBV14 | ASSRSSGRASEQY
- | TRBV6-1 | ASSTTGASNYGYT
- | TRBV6-1 | ASSPQTSNQPQH
- | TRBV7-3 | ASSLMTGAYGYT
TRBD2 | TRBV7-7 | ASSLAGRPGGETQY
- | TRBV5-1 | ASSLISGVYGYT
- | TRBV2 | ASRETGTNTGELF
- | TRBV6-1 | ASSEGGDANTIY
TRBD2 | TRBV27 | ASSSWTSGRANEQF
- | TRBV19 | ASSTPRYGYT
TRBD2 | TRBV6-2/TRBV6-3 | ASSYVGTSGGKF
TRBD2 | TRBV6-1 | ASSRSSGREQF
- | TRBV7-8 | ASSLGNWGPNQPQH
TRBD1 | TRBV2 | ASRKSTGEYGELF
- | TRBV7-2 | ASSLIGSTDTQY
TRBD2 | TRBV24-1 | ATSDLGARGSGETQY
- | TRBV6-5 | ASSYSRVDTQY
- | TRBV29-1 | SVFRDLGTEAF
- | TRBV4-1 | ASSQGTDSNQPQH
- | TRBV20-1 | SARREHEQY
TRBD2 | TRBV6-2/TRBV6-3 | ASRDLAGGVHNEQF
- | TRBV11-3 | ASSLRRAVVQETQY
- | TRBV7-2 | ASSLEAGQYEQY
- | TRBV7-9 | ASSFQGPSDNEQF
- | TRBV6-2/TRBV6-3 | ASREGGKGQPQH
- | TRBV6-1 | ASSGTEFQPQH
- | TRBV6-2/TRBV6-3 | ASSYSNSQETQY
TRBD1 | TRBV7-2 | ASSLAGQGAGNTIY
- | TRBV2 | ASSGGGNQPQH
TRBD1 | TRBV18 | ASSPTFRDRAVDEQY
TRBD1 | TRBV7-3 | ASSLDRTSYNEQF
TRBD2 | TRBV6-1 | ASTSSGGTEQY
- | TRBV20-1 | SASPRGLSVTEAF
- | TRBV7-2 | ASSSRPDRSPDTQY
TRBD1 | TRBV4-3 | ASSQDRTGTDTQY
- | TRBV7-9 | ASSLSPRGISEQY
- | TRBV7-2 | ASSLVPEANYGYT